These 22 T cell receptor beta chains share one sample of origin, sequenced in a study of preoperative IRX-2 immunotherapy in early breast cancer. Treatment described: preoperative locoregional IRX-2 cytokine immunotherapy. Sequenced by immunoSEQ multiplex PCR; TCRdb stores in-frame clones only, minus some. The sample has about 26,000 clones; 81% are singletons. This sample comprised lymph node tissue, obtained after IRX-2 immunotherapy. All receptors come from a human donor with breast cancer.

This clone was found a few times. CDR3 DNA sequence: TGCGCCAGCAGCTCCGGACAGGGAGGCACTGAAGCTTTCTTT. Translation gives CASSSGQGGTEAFF. The chain carries TRBV5-1 and TRBJ1-1; 8 nucleotides agree with TRBD1. V lost 3 bases and J lost 4; bases outside the gene matches: 5. Germline loops: CDR1 SGHRS, CDR2 YFSETQ. The CDR3 is 14 residues long.

The chain couples TRBV11-3 to TRBJ1-1, with a possible D match to TRBD1 (5 bases). Germline values: CDR1 SGHNT, CDR2 YENEEA. This CDR3 has 14 amino acids. V shed 5 bases and J shed 1 base, with 11 bases lying between them. The CDR3 loop reads CASSPFTGNTEAFF. DNA for the CDR3: TGTGCCAGCAGCCCATTTACAGGGAACACTGAAGCTTTCTTT.

This clone was observed once. The chain links TRBV25-1 to TRBJ2-2; D gene unclear. Germline loops: CDR1 MGHDK, CDR2 SYGVNS. This CDR3 has 12 residues. V dropped 2 bases and J dropped 6 bases, with 4 bases sitting between them. The CDR3 loop is CASSENSGELFF. Here the CDR3 DNA reads TGTGCCAGCAGTGAAAATTCCGGGGAGCTGTTTTTT.

This chain joins TRBV6-8 and TRBJ2-1; D is unclear. CDR1 and CDR2 (germline): MNHGY, SAAAGT. V was trimmed by 0 bases and J by 4 bases, leaving 10 bases between them. This CDR3 comprises 15 residues. The CDR3 DNA sequence: TGTGCCAGCAGTTACTCGTTCAGCCATTACAATGAGCAGTTCTTC. Amino acid sequence: CASSYSFSHYNEQFF.

This chain uses TRBV19 with TRBJ1-5, with 7 bases that match TRBD1. Germline CDR1 and CDR2: LNHDA and SQIVND (reference sequence). The CDR3 runs to 15 residues. V gave up 9 bases and J gave up 2 bases; unmatched junction bases: 10. The CDR3 sequence: CASCRQGQGNQPQHF. For the CDR3, the DNA is TGTGCCAGCTGCAGACAGGGTCAAGGCAATCAGCCCCAGCATTTT.

This clone was recorded once. CDR3 nucleotide sequence: TGCAGCGTTGAACCCGGGGACACCGGGGAGCTGTTTTTT. Protein sequence: CSVEPGDTGELFF. The chain couples TRBV29-1 to TRBJ2-2, with TRBD2 as a possible D gene (5 bases). The CDR3 runs to 13 residues. Trimming took off 2 bases at V and 3 bases at J, with 7 bases between the two ends. CDR1 SQVTM and CDR2 ANQGSEA come from the germline V gene.

This clone was seen just once. The chain uses TRBV10-2 and TRBJ2-1, with 9 bases lining up with TRBD1. With 5 bases clipped from V and 0 bases from J, the junction kept 5 bases outside the gene matches. Germline V CDR1 and CDR2: WSHSY, SAAADI. The CDR3 totals 16 residues. The CDR3 nucleotides read TGCGCCAGCAGTCGGGGACAGGGCACCTCCTACAATGAGCAGTTCTTC. Translating gives CASSRGQGTSYNEQFF.

This sequence joins TRBV22-1 and TRBJ1-2; the table calls TRBD1, which could not be checked here. TRBV22-1 is recorded as a pseudogene. The CDR3 has 13 amino acids. In nucleotides, the CDR3 is TGTGCCAGCAGTGAAACAGCAGGGCTAAGCTACACCTTC. It is translated as CASSETAGLSYTF.

A single count supports this clone. V is TRBV6-8 and J is TRBJ1-1, with 7 bases matching TRBD1. V dropped 11 bases and J dropped 11; count of bases not matched to a gene: 20. This CDR3 contains 14 residues. Germline CDR1 is MNHGY and CDR2 is SAAAGT. CDR3 protein: CAVRYRGLNDRAFF. The CDR3 nucleotides are TGTGCCGTGAGATACAGGGGCCTTAATGATAGGGCTTTCTTT.

J is TRBJ1-4 and V is TRBV12-2; the table's TRBD1 call for D was not verified on the DNA. TRBV12-2 is a pseudogene. This CDR3 is 15 amino acids long. CDR3 nucleotide sequence: TGTGCCGGAAGCAGAGGGGGCCGCCCCAATGAAAAACTGTTTTTT. This translates into CAGSRGGRPNEKLFF.

The chain uses TRBV6-8 and TRBJ2-6; D assignment may be TRBD1 or TRBD2 (5 bases each). The germline CDR1 and CDR2 sequences are MNHGY and SAAAGT. V lost 2 bases and J 9 bases, leaving 8 bases between the germline ends. This CDR3 region has 13 residues. The CDR3 region is CASSYGTLNVLTF. CDR3 nucleotide sequence: TGTGCCAGCAGTTACGGGACGCTCAACGTCCTGACTTTC.

The chain joins TRBV15 to TRBJ1-5; TRBD1 matches 8 bases. V was clipped by 3 bases and J by 5 bases; unmatched bases: 6. Germline CDR1 LNHNV, CDR2 YYDKDF (reference sequence). CDR3 size: 15 residues. CDR3 region: CATSSETGGDQPQHF. CDR3 nucleotide sequence: TGTGCCACCAGCAGTGAAACAGGGGGGGATCAGCCCCAGCATTTT.

About this clone itself: At one end, the junction sequence differs from germline, possibly due to a read error. This rearrangement joins TRBV6-8 to TRBJ1-6, with 7 bases matching TRBD1. Looked up from germline, CDR1 is MNHGY and CDR2 is SAAAGT. The CDR3 is 14 amino acids. The CDR3, as DNA: TGTGCCATCAGTGTTCCGGGACAGAATTCACCCCTCCACTTT. Translation gives CAISVPGQNSPLHF.

The CDR3 protein is CAWSGSLVTGNTIYF. The DNA for the CDR3 is TGTGCCTGGAGTGGGTCCCTCGTAACTGGAAACACCATATATTTT. The chain links TRBV30 to TRBJ1-3; no definite D call. Trimming took 1 base from V and 2 from J, leaving 12 bases between them. CDR1 and CDR2 (germline): GTSNPN, SVGIG (reference sequence). The CDR3 contains 15 residues. The variable domain in full, completed from reference TRBV30 and TRBJ1-3, reads SQTIHQWPATLVQPVGSPLSLECTVEGTSNPNLYWYRQAAGRGLQLLFYSVGIGQISSEVPQNLSASRPQDRQFILSSKKLLLSDSGFYLCAWSGSLVTGNTIYFGEGSWLTVV.

The chain links TRBV30 to TRBJ2-3; D possibly corresponds to TRBD2 (5 bases). Trimming removed 0 bases at V and 9 bases at J, with 13 bases between. Germline assignment: CDR1 GTSNPN and CDR2 SVGIG (reference sequence). The CDR3 totals 13 residues. The CDR3 protein is CAWSVKGSGTQYF. The CDR3 region has the DNA TGTGCCTGGAGTGTAAAGGGTTCGGGAACGCAGTATTTT.

V gene TRBV19 combines with J gene TRBJ1-1; tentative D call: TRBD1 (6 bases). The ends were cut back, 3 bases at V and 4 bases at J, with 12 bases in the middle. This CDR3 is built from 14 residues. Germline assignment: CDR1 LNHDA and CDR2 SQIVND (reference sequence). The CDR3 nucleotides read TGTGCCAGTAGTATGGGGGCGGGATTCACTGAAGCTTTCTTT. This encodes CASSMGAGFTEAFF.

This clone was detected only once. The rearrangement joins TRBV19 to TRBJ1-2, with TRBD1 matching 7 bases. This CDR3 is 14 amino acids long. Germline V gene sequence: CDR1 LNHDA, CDR2 SQIVND (reference sequence). V trimming: 3 bases; J trimming: 0 bases; junction bases outside the gene matches: 1. The CDR3 sequence is CASSIGTANYGYTF. DNA of the CDR3: TGTGCCAGTAGTATTGGGACAGCTAACTATGGCTACACCTTC.

The V and J genes are TRBV15 and TRBJ2-6; the D gene could be TRBD1 or TRBD2 (5 bases each). This CDR3 has 18 amino acids. Looked up from germline, CDR1 is LNHNV and CDR2 is YYDKDF (reference sequence). Trimming left V 1 base short and J 2 bases short, with 15 bases between. CDR3 protein: CATSRGETDWAGANVLTF. CDR3 coding DNA: TGTGCCACCAGCAGAGGGGAGACAGATTGGGCTGGGGCCAACGTCCTGACTTTC.

The chain has TRBV15 and TRBJ1-5; 7 bases are shared with TRBD1. V shed 0 bases, J shed 7 bases, and the junction held 18 bases outside the gene matches. The germline gives CDR1 LNHNV, CDR2 YYDKDF (reference sequence). This CDR3 spans 19 amino acids. Here the CDR3 DNA reads TGTGCCACCAGCAGAGATTCTGTCGTGATGGTTCAGGGGGGACAGCCCCAGCATTTT. Amino acids: CATSRDSVVMVQGGQPQHF.

The chain couples TRBV9 to TRBJ2-3; no definite D call. Looked up from germline, CDR1 is SGDLS and CDR2 is YYNGEE. CDR3 size: 16 residues. The V end lost 5 bases, the J end lost 0 bases, and 16 bases lay between the germline ends. The CDR3 nucleotides read TGTGCCAGCAGTTCGTTTTTAATCCTAAGCACAGATACGCAGTATTTT. Its protein is CASSSFLILSTDTQYF.

The chain recombines TRBV6-8 with TRBJ2-7, with D perhaps TRBD2 (5 bases). CDR1 is MNHGY and CDR2 is SAAAGT in the germline V gene. The CDR3 spans 12 residues. In nucleotides, the CDR3 is TGTGCCATCAGTACGATGGCGGGCGAGCAGTACGTC. Translating gives CAISTMAGEQYV.

This chain connects TRBV18 to TRBJ1-3; D remains ambiguous. Germline V gene lookup returns CDR1 KGHSH and CDR2 LQKENI. The germline V and J ends were trimmed by 0 bases and 0 bases, with 6 bases remaining between them. This CDR3 has 15 amino acids. This CDR3 is CASSPPSSSGNTIYF. The CDR3 DNA is TGTGCCAGCTCACCACCGTCGAGCTCTGGAAACACCATATATTTT.